The rows below give T cell receptor beta chains drawn from one sample of a study of shared clonotypes between healthy human individuals. Sequenced by immunoSEQ multiplex PCR; TCRdb stores in-frame clones only, minus some. The sample holds about 870,000 clones, about 91% seen once. The sequenced sample consisted of naive CD8+ T cells sorted from blood. All receptors derive from a man aged 25-40 years in good health. Each CDR3 is given with its conserved first and last residue. Some rows have no size entry. The others give once, few or many, or a class for an expanded clone.

NA	TRBV7-9	TRBJ2-7	CASSLDSGTSWTYEQYF
once	TRBV30	TRBJ1-1	CAWSTDREEAFF
once	TRBV19	TRBJ2-1	CASSIASTAYNEQFF
NA	TRBV15	TRBJ2-1	CATSREAGYNEQFF
NA	TRBV27	TRBJ2-7	CASSSTGSEQYF
NA	TRBV5-1	TRBJ2-5	CASSLVIGLAGGETQYF
once	TRBV4-2	TRBJ2-3	CASSQEAPDTQYF
NA	TRBV13	TRBJ2-5	CASSWNREETQYF
NA	TRBV18	TRBJ2-1	CASSPPDPGLKGNEQFF
NA	TRBV19	TRBJ2-7	CASSIGTGPYEQYF
NA	TRBV9	TRBJ2-1	CASSVGGGNEQFF
NA	TRBV5-1	TRBJ2-1	CASSLFPETSSYNEQFF
NA	TRBV29-1	TRBJ2-1	CSVEDLAGAYNEQFF
NA	TRBV6-5	TRBJ2-7	CASSHVRGPYEQYF
NA	TRBV6-5	TRBJ2-7	CASSYGAYYEQYF
NA	TRBV19	TRBJ2-6	CASSIDRAGGANVLTF
NA	TRBV27	TRBJ2-7	CASSLGDELDEQYF
NA	TRBV10-3	TRBJ2-7	CATQGARVEQYF
NA	TRBV7-9	TRBJ2-7	CASSLISSGYEQYF
NA	TRBV29-1	TRBJ2-7	CSVEDASGGGLYEQYF
NA	TRBV5-5	TRBJ2-2	CASSLYANTGELFF
NA	TRBV7-6	TRBJ2-1	CASSHELAGGWDEQFF
NA	TRBV2	TRBJ2-5	CASTSSSGMETQYF
once	TRBV2	TRBJ1-5	CASSEFWTDENQPQHF
NA	TRBV7-9	TRBJ2-5	CASSPWTGHGEETQYF
NA	TRBV7-2	TRBJ2-4	CASSLRGLGMAKNIQYF
once	TRBV7-9	TRBJ2-2	CASSLLETGELFF
NA	TRBV7-9	TRBJ2-4	CASSFGVGRAKNIQYF
NA	TRBV6-5	TRBJ2-1	CASSPQGNQHNEQFF
NA	TRBV15	TRBJ2-7	CATSRDQTGTYEQYF
NA	TRBV7-9	TRBJ2-7	CAGVGQGATSGYEQYF
NA	TRBV7-9	TRBJ2-2	CADQTDTGELFF
NA	TRBV7-7	TRBJ2-5	CASSRKIGETQYF
NA	TRBV27	TRBJ1-1	CASSLVLDTEAFF